Listed below are T cell receptor beta chains from one sample, sequenced in a study of blood T cell repertoires in COVID-19. TCRdb's copy holds only in-frame clones and misses some; the assay was immunoSEQ multiplex PCR. The sample has about 50,000 clones, under 90% seen once. The specimen was peripheral blood. These TCRs come from a woman between 55 and 75 years old with acute or convalescent COVID-19. Both conserved end residues are part of each CDR3. The order of the fields is V gene, D gene, J gene, clone size, CDR3 protein, CDR3 DNA. The D gene is left open where the match is weak. Expanded clones get a size class; other rows say once, few or many, or leave the size out.

v_call: TRBV4-2; d_call: .; j_call: TRBJ1-2; clone_size: .; cdr3_aa: CASSPLISVGSLRVGYTF; cdr3_nt: TGTGCCAGCAGCCCATTAATATCGGTGGGGTCTTTGAGGGTTGGCTACACCTTC
v_call: TRBV18; d_call: .; j_call: TRBJ2-2; clone_size: .; cdr3_aa: CASSASRFTGELFF; cdr3_nt: TGTGCCAGCTCAGCGTCTAGGTTCACCGGGGAGCTGTTTTTT
v_call: TRBV19; d_call: TRBD2; j_call: TRBJ2-1; clone_size: .; cdr3_aa: CASSIEPSGGSYNEQFF; cdr3_nt: TGTGCCAGTAGTATAGAACCTAGCGGGGGCTCCTACAATGAGCAGTTCTTC
v_call: TRBV3-1/TRBV3-2; d_call: TRBD1; j_call: TRBJ1-1; clone_size: .; cdr3_aa: CASSRGQGIMNTEAFF; cdr3_nt: TGTGCCAGCAGCAGGGGACAGGGGATTATGAACACTGAAGCTTTCTTT
v_call: TRBV27; d_call: .; j_call: TRBJ2-1; clone_size: .; cdr3_aa: CASSLRRANEQFF; cdr3_nt: TGTGCCAGCAGTTTACGGAGGGCCAATGAGCAGTTCTTC
v_call: TRBV5-5; d_call: .; j_call: TRBJ1-1; clone_size: .; cdr3_aa: CASSLDGSLGKAFF; cdr3_nt: TGTGCCAGCAGCTTGGATGGTAGCCTCGGTAAAGCTTTCTTT
v_call: TRBV7-3; d_call: TRBD1; j_call: TRBJ2-2; clone_size: once; cdr3_aa: CASSLTRQGANTGELFF; cdr3_nt: TGTGCCAGCAGCTTAACGAGACAGGGGGCAAACACCGGGGAGCTGTTTTTT
v_call: TRBV18; d_call: .; j_call: TRBJ2-7; clone_size: .; cdr3_aa: CASSPVLRLDAFEQYF; cdr3_nt: TGTGCCAGCTCACCAGTCCTAAGACTAGACGCTTTCGAGCAGTACTTC
v_call: TRBV9; d_call: TRBD1; j_call: TRBJ1-1; clone_size: .; cdr3_aa: CASSVGQGRNTEAFF; cdr3_nt: TGTGCCAGCAGCGTAGGACAGGGAAGGAACACTGAAGCTTTCTTT
v_call: TRBV7-2; d_call: TRBD1; j_call: TRBJ2-2; clone_size: .; cdr3_aa: CASSPTGVTGELFF; cdr3_nt: TGTGCCAGCAGCCCGACAGGGGTAACCGGGGAGCTGTTTTTT
v_call: TRBV30; d_call: TRBD2; j_call: TRBJ2-3; clone_size: .; cdr3_aa: CAWSVGAGATDTQYF; cdr3_nt: TGTGCCTGGAGTGTCGGAGCGGGAGCGACAGATACGCAGTATTTT
v_call: TRBV20-1; d_call: .; j_call: TRBJ2-5; clone_size: .; cdr3_aa: CSAVLRETQYF; cdr3_nt: TGCAGTGCCGTCCTCAGGGAGACCCAGTACTTC
v_call: TRBV15; d_call: TRBD2; j_call: TRBJ2-5; clone_size: .; cdr3_aa: CATLGLAEETQYF; cdr3_nt: TGTGCCACCTTAGGACTAGCGGAAGAGACCCAGTACTTC
v_call: TRBV3-1/TRBV3-2; d_call: TRBD1; j_call: TRBJ2-7; clone_size: .; cdr3_aa: CASSQPPGQRSSSYEQYF; cdr3_nt: TGTGCCAGCAGCCAACCTCCGGGACAGCGTTCATCCTCCTACGAGCAGTACTTC
v_call: TRBV2; d_call: .; j_call: TRBJ1-5; clone_size: .; cdr3_aa: CASSGQGFLNQPQHF; cdr3_nt: TGTGCCAGCAGTGGGCAGGGTTTCCTCAATCAGCCCCAGCATTTT
v_call: TRBV29-1; d_call: .; j_call: TRBJ2-3; clone_size: once; cdr3_aa: CSARTVTDTQYF; cdr3_nt: TGCAGCGCAAGGACAGTGACAGATACGCAGTATTTT
v_call: TRBV7-3; d_call: TRBD2; j_call: TRBJ2-2; clone_size: .; cdr3_aa: CASSLLAGAGTGELFF; cdr3_nt: TGTGCCAGCAGCTTATTAGCGGGAGCAGGGACCGGGGAGCTGTTTTTT
v_call: TRBV5-5; d_call: .; j_call: TRBJ1-5; clone_size: .; cdr3_aa: CASSLVLAQPQHF; cdr3_nt: TGTGCCAGCAGCTTGGTACTCGCGCAGCCCCAGCATTTT
v_call: TRBV7-3; d_call: TRBD1; j_call: TRBJ2-7; clone_size: .; cdr3_aa: CASSLTAQGAGEQYF; cdr3_nt: TGTGCCAGCAGCTTAACAGCGCAGGGGGCGGGCGAGCAGTACTTC
v_call: TRBV19; d_call: TRBD2; j_call: TRBJ2-2; clone_size: .; cdr3_aa: CASSEVAGDTGELFF; cdr3_nt: TGTGCCAGCTCCGAGGTAGCGGGAGATACCGGGGAGCTGTTTTTT
v_call: TRBV7-9; d_call: .; j_call: TRBJ2-3; clone_size: .; cdr3_aa: CASSSLADTQYF; cdr3_nt: TGTGCCAGCAGCTCCCTAGCAGATACGCAGTATTTT
v_call: TRBV6-5; d_call: TRBD1; j_call: TRBJ1-2; clone_size: .; cdr3_aa: CASRQTGGYGYTF; cdr3_nt: TGTGCCAGCAGGCAGACAGGGGGTTATGGCTACACCTTC
v_call: TRBV9; d_call: TRBD2; j_call: TRBJ2-7; clone_size: .; cdr3_aa: CASSVGGLAGAYEQYF; cdr3_nt: TGTGCCAGCAGCGTGGGGGGACTAGCGGGCGCCTACGAGCAGTACTTC
v_call: TRBV5-1; d_call: .; j_call: TRBJ2-5; clone_size: .; cdr3_aa: CASSLGPSGETQYF; cdr3_nt: TGCGCCAGCAGCTTGGGGCCCTCAGGGGAGACCCAGTACTTC
v_call: TRBV6-5; d_call: .; j_call: TRBJ2-7; clone_size: .; cdr3_aa: CASEGDFTYEQYF; cdr3_nt: TGTGCCAGCGAGGGAGACTTTACCTACGAGCAGTACTTC
v_call: TRBV7-3; d_call: TRBD1; j_call: TRBJ2-1; clone_size: .; cdr3_aa: CASSLDPGTGVNEQFF; cdr3_nt: TGTGCCAGCAGCTTAGACCCCGGGACAGGGGTCAATGAGCAGTTCTTC
v_call: TRBV12-5; d_call: .; j_call: TRBJ2-7; clone_size: .; cdr3_aa: CASGKDSSYEQYF; cdr3_nt: TGTGCTAGTGGCAAAGACAGTTCCTACGAGCAGTACTTC
v_call: TRBV5-1; d_call: .; j_call: TRBJ2-7; clone_size: .; cdr3_aa: CASSRLDRDYEQYF; cdr3_nt: TGCGCCAGCAGCCGCCTGGACAGAGACTACGAGCAGTACTTC
v_call: TRBV20-1; d_call: .; j_call: TRBJ2-7; clone_size: .; cdr3_aa: CSARVAAGQYF; cdr3_nt: TGCAGTGCTAGAGTTGCTGCGGGTCAGTACTTC
v_call: TRBV19; d_call: .; j_call: TRBJ1-4; clone_size: .; cdr3_aa: CASSSTGATNEKLFF; cdr3_nt: TGTGCCAGTAGTTCGACAGGTGCAACTAATGAAAAACTGTTTTTT
v_call: TRBV5-1; d_call: .; j_call: TRBJ1-2; clone_size: once; cdr3_aa: CASSLGQASYGYTF; cdr3_nt: TGCGCCAGCAGCTTGGGACAGGCTAGCTATGGCTACACCTTC
v_call: TRBV9; d_call: TRBD2; j_call: TRBJ2-1; clone_size: .; cdr3_aa: CASSVDSGGAYNEQFF; cdr3_nt: TGTGCCAGCAGCGTAGATAGCGGGGGGGCCTACAATGAGCAGTTCTTC
v_call: TRBV27; d_call: .; j_call: TRBJ1-1; clone_size: .; cdr3_aa: CASSPWPGTGGAFF; cdr3_nt: TGTGCCAGCAGTCCCTGGCCGGGCACCGGGGGAGCTTTCTTT
v_call: TRBV6-5; d_call: TRBD1; j_call: TRBJ1-2; clone_size: .; cdr3_aa: CASSHTGDYGYTF; cdr3_nt: TGTGCCAGCAGCCATACAGGGGATTATGGCTACACCTTC
v_call: TRBV10-3; d_call: TRBD1; j_call: TRBJ1-4; clone_size: .; cdr3_aa: CAISPGQGSMNEKLFF; cdr3_nt: TGTGCCATCAGTCCGGGACAGGGATCGATGAATGAAAAACTGTTTTTT
v_call: TRBV6-6; d_call: TRBD2; j_call: TRBJ2-5; clone_size: .; cdr3_aa: CASTRTSGRGETQYF; cdr3_nt: TGTGCCAGCACCCGGACTAGCGGTAGGGGAGAGACCCAGTACTTC
v_call: TRBV7-2; d_call: .; j_call: TRBJ2-1; clone_size: once; cdr3_aa: CASSLANPREQFF; cdr3_nt: TGTGCCAGCAGCTTAGCGAATCCTAGGGAGCAGTTCTTC
v_call: TRBV2; d_call: TRBD1; j_call: TRBJ1-1; clone_size: .; cdr3_aa: CASRQGAQMNTEAFF; cdr3_nt: TGTGCCAGCAGACAGGGGGCTCAGATGAACACTGAAGCTTTCTTT
v_call: TRBV9; d_call: .; j_call: TRBJ1-5; clone_size: .; cdr3_aa: CANRRKRNQPQHF; cdr3_nt: TGTGCCAACCGGAGAAAAAGGAACCAGCCCCAGCATTTT
v_call: TRBV6-6; d_call: .; j_call: TRBJ1-5; clone_size: .; cdr3_aa: CASSYSNGQPQHF; cdr3_nt: TGTGCCAGCAGTTACTCGAACGGGCAGCCCCAGCATTTT
v_call: TRBV3-1/TRBV3-2; d_call: .; j_call: TRBJ1-4; clone_size: .; cdr3_aa: CASSPDAGTNEKLFF; cdr3_nt: TGTGCCAGCAGCCCCGACGCGGGCACTAATGAAAAACTGTTTTTT
v_call: TRBV7-8; d_call: .; j_call: TRBJ2-1; clone_size: .; cdr3_aa: CASSLGLTGLSSYNEQFF; cdr3_nt: TGTGCCAGCAGCTTAGGTTTGACAGGCCTGAGCTCCTACAATGAGCAGTTCTTC
v_call: TRBV7-8; d_call: TRBD2; j_call: TRBJ2-5; clone_size: .; cdr3_aa: CASSRPTTSGLETQYF; cdr3_nt: TGTGCCAGCAGCCGTCCTACTACTAGCGGCCTCGAGACCCAGTACTTC
v_call: TRBV2; d_call: .; j_call: TRBJ1-5; clone_size: .; cdr3_aa: CASKKRQDSNQPQHF; cdr3_nt: TGTGCCAGCAAGAAAAGACAGGATAGCAATCAGCCCCAGCATTTT
v_call: TRBV19; d_call: .; j_call: TRBJ2-5; clone_size: .; cdr3_aa: CASSSIRGGRAGFQETQYF; cdr3_nt: TGTGCCAGTAGTAGTATAAGAGGGGGGAGGGCCGGTTTTCAAGAGACCCAGTACTTC